This TCR beta chain is from a study of blood T cell repertoires in COVID-19. About the study: Samples taken during acute and convalescent COVID-19 were collected in the United States, Italy and Spain.

Symptom resolution, clearance, or two negative PCRs marked donors in Cohort 3 as recovered. V was pared by 6 bases and J by 1 base, with 14 bases between. This CDR3 region has 15 residues. Germline V gene data show CDR1 as ENHRY and CDR2 as SYGVKD. Per the study methods: From reference gene primer amplification, estimates of nucleated cell counts were derived. The assay was immunoSEQ multiplex PCR, and TCRdb's table has in-frame clones only and misses some. The DNA gave D and trimming, while V, J and clone size come from that table. The data hold about 140,000 clones, with over 75% observed a single time.

The receptor was derived from a woman aged 50 to 60 who had recovered from COVID-19. The chain recombines TRBV10-3 with TRBJ2-3; possible D gene TRBD2, 6 bases. Sequencing used PBMCs or T cells enriched from blood (not recorded which). As DNA, the CDR3 is TGTGCCATCAGGGGGACGGGGGTAGGCACAGATACGCAGTATTTT. It codes for CAIRGTGVGTDTQYF.